This entry describes one T cell receptor (beta chain). This clone was picked up a small number of times. Its cognate antigen has yet to be identified. The input lacks base qualities; no much larger clone sits a single base away. TCRbeta CDR3 regions were amplified from genomic DNA using the immunoSEQ Assay, a bias-controlled multiplex PCR. The paper's processing steps were these. Nucleated cell counts per sample were estimated from amplification of reference gene primers within the assay. To quantify the absolute abundance of each unique TCRbeta CDR3 rearrangement, sequence reads were collapsed and filtered. For each sample, productive Simpson clonality was calculated by taking the square root of Simpson's diversity index across productive rearrangements. TCRdb retrieved this table from immuneACCESS and kept in-frame rearrangements only. Not all clones are present; in checked studies, unresolved V genes account for under half, and no reason is known for the remainder. That table furnishes V, J and clone size, whereas the DNA furnished D and trimming. This sample lists roughly 32,000 clones; 85% to 95% were detected once. The top ten clones comprise 0.92% of the sample.

This sample was taken from a study of blood T cell repertoires in COVID-19 (dated by TCRdb to the early 2020s). With respect to the entire study: Samples from collaborators originated in the United States, Italy and Spain and spanned both the acute and convalescent phases of COVID-19. The material from the prospective study consisted of cDNA or gDNA derived from T cells, B-cell-depleted T cells, or PBMCs. Deeply sampled blood TCRbeta repertoires from subjects exposed to, actively infected with, or recovered from COVID-19 were included in the dataset. The repertoires were released in a freely available public database intended as a resource for research on the immune response to SARS-CoV-2. Samples were obtained from the ongoing ImmuneRACE study (first 160 participants) and from about 1,300 subjects provided by 6 global collaborators. A de-identified subject ID, COVID-19 status, age in years and sex were almost always included in the sample metadata. Where available, HLA class I and class II types were taken from metadata supplied by the sample provider and were not determined by assay-based typing.

Relative to germline, V is 5 bases shorter and J is 15 bases shorter, with 14 bases between their ends. Taken from cysteine to phenylalanine, the CDR3 has 10 residues. Left in the record is the CDR3 DNA by itself, 30 bases read in frame from the first base. For CDR1 and CDR2, the germline V gene (reference sequence) lists DFQATT and SNEGSKA. Whole blood was collected in K2EDTA tubes by collaborating institutions according to the institutions' own protocols. For TCRbeta analysis, collaborators shipped samples as frozen whole blood, isolated PBMCs, or DNA extracted from either of those sample types. Study-wide conclusions, independent of this receptor: Clinical and demographic metadata were provided uncurated, with the amount varying by source and participant.

The sample comprised peripheral blood. The rearranged segments are TRBV20-1 and TRBJ1-5; TRBD1 might be the D gene, on 6 matching bases. The TCR was taken from a male donor with active COVID-19. The DNA sequence is given as TGCAGTGCTTCCGGACAGCACCGGCATTTT. Its translation reads: CSASGQHRHF.